This T cell receptor (beta chain) derives from a study of CD8+CD57+ T cells in acquired aplastic anemia. Notes on the study in general: Patients did not significantly differ from controls in CD8+ Simpson's diversity.

CDR3 size: 15 residues. CDR1 and CDR2 from the germline V gene are WSHSY and SAAADI. Regarding this clonotype: Its specificity is not known. Relative to the germline gene, one junction end is altered; a read error may explain this.

Profiles of TCR beta VDJ and CDR3 were generated from a genomic DNA template. TCRdb redid the calling of the reads with MiXCR, one entry per CDR3 protein. Here the sample spans about 270,000 distinct CDR3 sequences, 65% to 90% being singletons. Patients selected for sequencing had displayed CD8+CD57+ cell expansion by flow cytometry. This chain connects TRBV10-2 to TRBJ1-2; 8 nucleotides match TRBD1. The specimen was sorted CD4+, CD8+, or CD8+CD57+ T cells (not recorded which) from PBMCs. The TCR originated in a human donor with aplastic anemia. The CDR3 is CASQGTGEKTQDFGF. The CDR3 DNA follows: TGCGCCAGCCAAGGGACAGGCGAGAAGACCCAGGACTTCGGGTTC.